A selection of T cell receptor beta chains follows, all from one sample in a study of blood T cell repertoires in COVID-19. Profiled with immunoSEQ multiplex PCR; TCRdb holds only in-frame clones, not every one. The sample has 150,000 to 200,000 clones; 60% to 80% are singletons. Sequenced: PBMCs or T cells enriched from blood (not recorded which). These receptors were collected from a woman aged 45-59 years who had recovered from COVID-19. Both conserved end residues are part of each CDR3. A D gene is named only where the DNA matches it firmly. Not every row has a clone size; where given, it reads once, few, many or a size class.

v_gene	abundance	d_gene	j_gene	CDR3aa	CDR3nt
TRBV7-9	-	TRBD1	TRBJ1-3	CASSQRGHPGNTIYF	TGTGCCAGCAGCCAAAGGGGGCATCCTGGAAACACCATATATTTT
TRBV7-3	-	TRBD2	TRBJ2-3	CASSYSSGYTDTQYF	TGTGCCAGCAGCTATTCTAGCGGCTACACAGATACGCAGTATTTT
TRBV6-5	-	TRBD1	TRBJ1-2	CASRKRQGGPVF	TGTGCCAGCAGGAAGAGACAGGGGGGCCCCGTCTTC
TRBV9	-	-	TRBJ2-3	CASSVGNSGGTDTQYF	TGTGCCAGCAGCGTAGGGAACAGCGGCGGCACAGATACGCAGTATTTT
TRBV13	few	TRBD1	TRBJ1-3	CASSLAGGSGNTIYF	TGTGCCAGCAGCTTAGCAGGGGGCTCTGGAAACACCATATATTTT
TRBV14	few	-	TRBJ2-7	CASSQDYGVKSYEQYF	TGTGCCAGCAGCCAAGATTATGGAGTGAAATCCTACGAGCAGTACTTC
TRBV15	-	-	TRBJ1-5	CATSRARMGNQPQHF	TGTGCCACCAGCAGGGCCAGAATGGGCAATCAGCCCCAGCATTTT
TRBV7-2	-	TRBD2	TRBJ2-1	CASSSQEGLGSINEQFF	TGTGCCAGCAGCTCGCAGGAGGGACTAGGTTCGATCAATGAGCAGTTCTTC
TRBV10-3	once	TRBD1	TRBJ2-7	CAGNDRGIDEQYF	TGTGCCGGAAACGACAGGGGAATAGACGAGCAGTACTTC
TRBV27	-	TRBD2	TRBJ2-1	CASRTTGLASNEQFF	TGTGCCAGCAGAACCACGGGACTAGCATCCAATGAGCAGTTCTTC
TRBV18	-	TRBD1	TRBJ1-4	CASSPNRGPNEKLFF	TGTGCCAGCTCCCCCAACAGGGGGCCTAATGAAAAACTGTTTTTT
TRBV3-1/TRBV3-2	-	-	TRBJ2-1	CASSQEYQGGNEQFF	TGTGCCAGCAGCCAAGAGTACCAGGGTGGCAATGAGCAGTTCTTC
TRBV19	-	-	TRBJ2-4	CASSIGTNKKNIQYF	TGTGCCAGTAGTATTGGGACAAATAAGAAAAACATTCAGTACTTC
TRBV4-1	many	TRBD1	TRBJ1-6	CASSRGQGYNSPLHF	TGCGCCAGCAGCCGAGGACAGGGTTATAATTCACCCCTCCACTTT
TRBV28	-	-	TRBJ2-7	CASSPGVYPYEQYF	TGTGCCAGCAGTCCAGGGGTCTACCCCTACGAGCAGTACTTC
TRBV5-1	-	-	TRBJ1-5	CASSRGQTGGSEPQHF	TGCGCCAGCAGCAGGGGACAAACCGGTGGGTCGGAGCCCCAGCATTTT
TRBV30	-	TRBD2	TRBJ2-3	CAGLAGATDTQYF	TGTGCCGGGCTAGCGGGAGCCACAGATACGCAGTATTTT
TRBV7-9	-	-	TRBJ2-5	CASSFWGEETQYF	TGTGCCAGCAGCTTTTGGGGGGAAGAGACCCAGTACTTC
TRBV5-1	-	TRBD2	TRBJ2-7	CASSDGGALGYEQYF	TGCGCCAGCAGCGACGGGGGGGCCCTGGGCTACGAGCAGTACTTC
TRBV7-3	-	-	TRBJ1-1	CASRPTGNTEAFF	TGTGCCAGCAGGCCTACAGGGAACACTGAAGCTTTCTTT
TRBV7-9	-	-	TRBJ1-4	CASSLLSGISTNEKLFF	TGTGCCAGCAGCTTATTATCGGGGATCTCAACTAATGAAAAACTGTTTTTT
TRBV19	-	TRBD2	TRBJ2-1	CASRIAGAFSNEQFF	TGTGCCAGTAGAATAGCGGGAGCTTTTTCCAATGAGCAGTTCTTC
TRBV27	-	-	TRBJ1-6	CASSLSPNRRYNSPLHF	TGTGCCAGCAGTTTATCCCCGAACAGGAGATATAATTCACCCCTCCACTTT
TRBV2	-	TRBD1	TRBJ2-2	CASSTGANTGELFF	TGTGCCAGCAGTACAGGGGCTAACACCGGGGAGCTGTTTTTT
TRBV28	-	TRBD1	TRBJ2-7	CASSFSRDSSYEQYF	TGTGCCAGCAGTTTTTCCCGGGACAGCTCCTACGAGCAGTACTTC
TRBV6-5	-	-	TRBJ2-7	CASPSYEQYF	TGTGCCAGCCCCAGTTACGAGCAGTACTTC
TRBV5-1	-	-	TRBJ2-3	CASSSRGPSTDTQYF	TGCGCCAGCAGCTCTAGGGGCCCTAGCACAGATACGCAGTATTTT
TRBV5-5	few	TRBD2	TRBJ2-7	CASSLRTSGTYEQYF	TGTGCCAGCAGCTTAAGGACTAGCGGAACCTACGAGCAGTACTTC
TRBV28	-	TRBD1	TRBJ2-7	CASSSPSTGRGEQYF	TGTGCCAGCAGTTCTCCCTCGACAGGGCGCGGCGAGCAGTACTTC
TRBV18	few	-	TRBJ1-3	CASSPPRTAGNTIYF	TGTGCCAGCTCACCTCCCCGGACAGCAGGAAACACCATATATTTT
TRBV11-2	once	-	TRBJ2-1	CASSPRPASSYNEQFF	TGTGCCAGCAGCCCCCGCCCGGCTAGCTCCTACAATGAGCAGTTCTTC
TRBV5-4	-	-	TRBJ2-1	CASSPPYEEQFF	TGTGCCAGCAGCCCTCCCTACGAGGAGCAGTTCTTC
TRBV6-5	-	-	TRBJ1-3	CASSYGFTGTGNTIYF	TGTGCCAGCAGTTACGGTTTTACGGGAACTGGAAACACCATATATTTT
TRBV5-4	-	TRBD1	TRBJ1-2	CASSIGTDNYGYTF	TGTGCCAGCAGCATTGGGACAGATAACTATGGCTACACCTTC
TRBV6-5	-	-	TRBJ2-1	CASRGALGGEQFF	TGTGCCAGCCGGGGAGCCCTCGGGGGTGAGCAGTTCTTC
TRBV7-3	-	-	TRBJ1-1	CASSPGSNTEAFF	TGTGCCAGCAGCCCAGGTTCGAACACTGAAGCTTTCTTT
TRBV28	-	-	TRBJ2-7	CASRAPGLAKQYF	TGTGCCAGCAGGGCACCGGGCCTAGCAAAGCAGTACTTC
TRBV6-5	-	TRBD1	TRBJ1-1	CASSDRDVHTEAFF	TGTGCCAGCAGCGACAGGGACGTCCACACTGAAGCTTTCTTT
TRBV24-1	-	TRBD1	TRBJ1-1	CATSGQGGTEAFF	TGTGCCACCAGTGGACAGGGGGGCACTGAAGCTTTCTTT
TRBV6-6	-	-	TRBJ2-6	CASSYSSSGANVLTF	TGTGCCAGCAGTTACTCGAGCTCTGGGGCCAACGTCCTGACTTTC
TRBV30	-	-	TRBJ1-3	CAWSVSRGNTIYF	TGTGCCTGGAGTGTATCCAGAGGAAACACCATATATTTT
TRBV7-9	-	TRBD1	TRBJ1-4	CASSVRGSNEKLFF	TGTGCCAGCAGCGTCAGGGGGTCGAATGAAAAACTGTTTTTT
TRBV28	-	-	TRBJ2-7	CASSSGAATLYEQYF	TGTGCCAGCAGTTCAGGGGCCGCCACACTCTACGAGCAGTACTTC
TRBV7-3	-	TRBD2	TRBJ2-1	CASSLTSGSINEQFF	TGTGCCAGCAGCTTAACTAGCGGGAGTATAAATGAGCAGTTCTTC
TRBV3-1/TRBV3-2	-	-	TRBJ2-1	CASRFCLASTVMQFF	TGTGCCAGCCGCTTTTGTTTAGCCTCGACCGTCATGCAGTTCTTC
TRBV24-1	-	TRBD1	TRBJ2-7	CATSDSQGREQYF	TGTGCCACCAGTGACTCACAGGGGCGGGAGCAGTACTTC
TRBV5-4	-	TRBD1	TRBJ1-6	CASSFRAGGNSPLHF	TGTGCCAGCAGCTTTAGGGCAGGGGGTAATTCACCCCTCCACTTT
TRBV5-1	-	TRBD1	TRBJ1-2	CASSPGQGNYGYTF	TGCGCCAGCAGCCCCGGACAGGGGAACTATGGCTACACCTTC
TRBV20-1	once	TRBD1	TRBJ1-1	CSASRGQKAFF	TGCAGTGCTAGTAGGGGGCAGAAAGCTTTCTTT
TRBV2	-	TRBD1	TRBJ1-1	CASSIQGTEAFF	TGTGCCAGCAGTATACAGGGGACTGAAGCTTTCTTT
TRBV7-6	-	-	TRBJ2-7	CASSSTRDRGSGRAYEQYF	TGTGCCAGCAGCTCAACCCGGGACAGGGGTAGCGGGAGAGCCTACGAGCAGTACTTC
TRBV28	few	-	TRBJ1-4	CASSLGGQGSEKLFF	TGTGCCAGCAGTTTAGGAGGGCAGGGCTCCGAAAAACTGTTTTTT
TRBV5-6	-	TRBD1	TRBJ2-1	CASRSLGQGIANEQFF	TGTGCCAGCAGATCTTTGGGACAGGGCATCGCGAATGAGCAGTTCTTC
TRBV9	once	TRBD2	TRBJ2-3	CASSVVHGRATDTQYF	TGTGCCAGCAGCGTAGTGCACGGGAGGGCAACAGATACGCAGTATTTT
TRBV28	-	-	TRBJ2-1	CASSSPRAGPNNEQFF	TGTGCCAGCAGTTCACCTCGGGCGGGGCCGAACAATGAGCAGTTCTTC
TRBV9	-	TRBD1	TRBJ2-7	CASSPGGTGQGWNEQYF	TGTGCCAGCAGCCCTGGGGGTACGGGACAGGGGTGGAACGAGCAGTACTTC
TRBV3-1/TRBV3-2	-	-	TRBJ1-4	CASSQRGEKLFF	TGTGCCAGCAGCCAAAGAGGTGAAAAACTGTTTTTT
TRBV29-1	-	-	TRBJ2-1	CSAQVTAREQFF	TGCAGCGCCCAAGTGACGGCGCGGGAGCAGTTCTTC
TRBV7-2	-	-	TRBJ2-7	CASSRNLPRTYEQYF	TGTGCCAGCAGCCGTAACCTCCCGAGGACCTACGAGCAGTACTTC